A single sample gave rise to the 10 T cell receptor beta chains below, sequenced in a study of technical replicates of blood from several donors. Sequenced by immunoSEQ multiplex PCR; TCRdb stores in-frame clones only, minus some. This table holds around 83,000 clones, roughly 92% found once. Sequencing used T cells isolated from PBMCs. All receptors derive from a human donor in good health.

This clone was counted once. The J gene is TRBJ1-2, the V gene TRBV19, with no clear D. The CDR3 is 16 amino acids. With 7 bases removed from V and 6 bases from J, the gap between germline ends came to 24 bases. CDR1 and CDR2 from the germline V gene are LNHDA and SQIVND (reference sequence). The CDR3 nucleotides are TGTGCCAGTAAAGGTATCCCATTGCGGGATGGTGATGGCTACACCTTC. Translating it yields CASKGIPLRDGDGYTF.

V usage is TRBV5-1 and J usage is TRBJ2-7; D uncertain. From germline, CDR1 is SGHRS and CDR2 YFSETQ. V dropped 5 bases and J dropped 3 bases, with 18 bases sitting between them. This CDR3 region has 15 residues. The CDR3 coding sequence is TGCGCCAGCAGGTCTGCGGCCCAAGTGAACTACGAGCAGTACTTC. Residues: CASRSAAQVNYEQYF.

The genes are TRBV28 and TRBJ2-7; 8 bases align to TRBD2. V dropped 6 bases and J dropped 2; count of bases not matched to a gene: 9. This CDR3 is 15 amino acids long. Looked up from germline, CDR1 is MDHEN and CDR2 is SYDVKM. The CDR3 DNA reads TGTGCCAGCAGGACCGGGGCGGGAGGAACCTACGAGCAGTACTTC. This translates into CASRTGAGGTYEQYF. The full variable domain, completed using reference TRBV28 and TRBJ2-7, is DVKVTQSSRYLVKRTGEKVFLECVQDMDHENMFWYRQDPGLGLRLIYFSYDVKMKEKGDIPEGYSVSREKKERFSLILESASTNQTSMYLCASRTGAGGTYEQYFGPGTRLTVT.

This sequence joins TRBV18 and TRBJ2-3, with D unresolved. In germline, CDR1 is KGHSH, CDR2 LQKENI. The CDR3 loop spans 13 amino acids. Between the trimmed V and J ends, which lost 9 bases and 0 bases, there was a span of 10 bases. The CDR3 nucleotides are TGTGCCAGTCGCGATACTAGCACAGATACGCAGTATTTT. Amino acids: CASRDTSTDTQYF.

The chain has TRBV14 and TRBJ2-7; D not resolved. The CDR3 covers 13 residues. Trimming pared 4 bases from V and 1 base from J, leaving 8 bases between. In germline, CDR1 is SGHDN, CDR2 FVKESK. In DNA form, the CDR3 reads TGTGCCAGCAGCCCGTTCCTTTCCTACGAGCAGTACTTC. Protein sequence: CASSPFLSYEQYF.

The CDR3 loop is CASSSRDRVPHNEQFF. The DNA for the CDR3 is TGTGCCAGCAGCTCGAGAGACAGGGTTCCCCACAATGAGCAGTTCTTC. V usage is TRBV7-9 and J usage is TRBJ2-1; 7 positions match TRBD1. CDR1 and CDR2 from the germline V gene are SEHNR and FQNEAQ (reference sequence). The CDR3 contains 16 residues. The V gene end was trimmed by 4 bases and the J gene end by 5 bases; junction bases not matched to a gene: 11.

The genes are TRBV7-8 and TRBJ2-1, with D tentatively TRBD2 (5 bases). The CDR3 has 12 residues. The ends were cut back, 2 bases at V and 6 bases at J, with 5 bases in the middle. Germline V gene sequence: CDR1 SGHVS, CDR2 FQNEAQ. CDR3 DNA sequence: TGTGCCAGCAGCTTAAGCGGCAATGAGCAGTTCTTC. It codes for CASSLSGNEQFF.

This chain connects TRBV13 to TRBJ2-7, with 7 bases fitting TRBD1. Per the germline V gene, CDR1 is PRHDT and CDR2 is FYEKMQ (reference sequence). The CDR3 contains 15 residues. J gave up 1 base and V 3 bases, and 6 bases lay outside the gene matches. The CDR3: CASSLGDSYSYEQYF. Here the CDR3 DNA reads TGTGCCAGCAGCTTGGGGGACAGTTATTCCTACGAGCAGTACTTC.

The CDR3 DNA follows: TGCGCCAGCAGCTTCGGGGTCTTCAACGAGCAGTACTTC. Protein sequence: CASSFGVFNEQYF. The gene calls are TRBV5-1 and TRBJ2-7, with a tentative D call TRBD2 (5 bases). Germline CDR1 SGHRS, CDR2 YFSETQ. Trimming removed 2 bases from V and 5 bases from J, with 11 bases in between. The CDR3 runs to 13 residues.

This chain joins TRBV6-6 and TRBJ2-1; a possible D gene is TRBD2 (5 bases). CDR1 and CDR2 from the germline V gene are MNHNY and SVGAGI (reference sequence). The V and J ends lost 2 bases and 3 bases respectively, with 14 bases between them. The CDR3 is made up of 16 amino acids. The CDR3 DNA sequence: TGTGCCAGCAGTTACCCCCCGGGGAGCGACTACAATGAGCAGTTCTTC. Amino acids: CASSYPPGSDYNEQFF.